The 8 T cell receptor beta chains given below trace back to one sample, sequenced in a study of T-cell reconstitution after alpha-beta-depleted transplantation in children. Using unique molecular identifiers, the investigators prepared the TCRbeta library. One entry per CDR3 protein, called by TCRdb with MiXCR from the PCR reads. This table has 500,000 to 650,000 distinct CDR3 sequences, about an eighth appearing once. The specimen was PBMCs, mostly from graft donor cells, collected 180 days after TCRalphabeta/CD19-depleted stem cell transplant. These receptors were obtained from a female patient under 10 years old who had a stem cell transplant for aplastic anemia, so the T cells may come from the graft donor.

The table lists this clonotype with a few counts. The CDR3 does not close with the conserved phenylalanine or tryptophan, likely indicating a read error. The DNA is omitted, as the CDR3 cannot be located on it reliably, and the CDR3 follows TCRdb's listing. The genes are TRBV5-5 and TRBJ1-3; the tabulated D call, TRBD1, remains unverified against the DNA. The CDR3 totals 11 residues, both ends included. The germline gives CDR1 SGHKS, CDR2 YYEKEE (reference sequence). CDR3: CASSFGRDRSV.

There are many counts of this clonotype. The chain has TRBV7-2 and TRBJ2-1, with TRBD2 identical over 14 bases. Germline lookup yields CDR1 SGHTA and CDR2 FQGNSA. After removal of 1 base from V and 8 bases from J, the junction contained 4 bases not matched to a gene. The CDR3 has 16 amino acids. CDR3 in DNA: TGTGCCAGCAGCTTAGGGACTAGCGGGAGGTACGATGAGCAGTTCTTC. Translated: CASSLGTSGRYDEQFF.

This clonotype was seen a handful of times. The genes are TRBV6-5 and TRBJ2-1, with D hard to call. Germline V gene lookup returns CDR1 MNHEY and CDR2 SVGAGI. With 6 bases removed from V and 3 bases from J, the gap between germline ends came to 15 bases. CDR3 length equals 15 residues. CDR3 sequence reads: CASRLDPRDYNEQFF. CDR3 DNA sequence: TGTGCCAGCAGACTCGACCCTAGGGACTACAATGAGCAGTTCTTC.

The chain carries TRBV15 and TRBJ2-3; 13 nucleotides line up with TRBD2. CDR1 and CDR2 from the germline V gene are LNHNV and YYDKDF (reference sequence). The V gene end was trimmed by 2 bases and the J gene end by 7 bases; junction bases not matched to a gene: 6. This CDR3 spans 16 amino acids. In DNA, the CDR3 is TGTGCCACCAGCAGATTTACTAGCGGGAGGGTGCATACGCAGTATTTT. It yields the protein CATSRFTSGRVHTQYF.

The chain recombines TRBV7-3 with TRBJ2-5, with 11 nucleotides matching TRBD1. V trimming: 1 base; J trimming: 4 bases; junction bases outside the gene matches: 5. Germline CDR1 SGHTA, CDR2 FQGTGA. The CDR3 spans 16 residues. The CDR3 is CASSLSGTGGGETQYF. CDR3 nucleotide sequence: TGTGCCAGCAGCTTAAGTGGGACAGGGGGAGGAGAGACCCAGTACTTC.

CDR3 nucleotides: TGTGCCAGCAGTCCTCCTCACAAGCCCGCCTCAAATGAGCAGTTCTTC. This encodes CASSPPHKPASNEQFF. The gene calls are TRBV28 and TRBJ2-1; D uncertain. This CDR3 comprises 16 residues. Germline CDR1 and CDR2: MDHEN and SYDVKM. Trimming took 5 bases from V and 7 from J, leaving 21 bases between them.

The gene calls are TRBV7-9 and TRBJ2-7; D gene unclear. The CDR3 is made up of 15 amino acids. V dropped 1 base and J dropped 1 base, with 11 bases sitting between them. CDR1 SEHNR and CDR2 FQNEAQ come from the germline V gene (reference sequence). CDR3 sequence: CASSLVVLNSYEQYF. The DNA for the CDR3 is TGTGCCAGCAGCTTAGTTGTTCTGAATTCCTACGAGCAGTACTTC. Variable domain in full (rest from reference TRBV7-9 and TRBJ2-7): DTGVSQNPRHKITKRGQNVTFRCDPISEHNRLYWYRQTLGQGPEFLTYFQNEAQLEKSRLLSDRFSAERPKGSFSTLEIQRTEQGDSAMYLCASSLVVLNSYEQYFGPGTRLTVT.

This clonotype was picked up a small number of times. The CDR3: CASSFDGWGEQYV. CDR3 in DNA: TGTGCCAGCAGCTTCGATGGATGGGGCGAGCAGTACGTC. The chain links TRBV7-2 to TRBJ2-7; D remains ambiguous. The length of the CDR3 is 13 residues. Trimming took off 3 bases at V and 6 bases at J, with 12 bases between the two ends. Germline V gene lookup returns CDR1 SGHTA and CDR2 FQGNSA.